These T cell receptor beta chains were read from a single sample in a study of blood T cell repertoires in COVID-19. Assay used: immunoSEQ multiplex PCR; TCRdb lists only in-frame clones, some missing. The sample includes more than 90,000 clones, 85% of them seen just once. Source material: peripheral blood. The receptors here all came from a woman aged 70 to 79 with active or convalescent COVID-19. Each CDR3 is given with its conserved first and last residue. D genes are given only for firm matches. Clone size is shown for a subset of rows, as once, few, many or a class of expanded clone.

>few|TRBJ2-7|TRBD1|TRBV6-5
TGTGCCAGCCGGACAGGGCGGAACTACGAGCAGTACTTC
CASRTGRNYEQYF
>-|TRBJ2-1|-|TRBV4-2
TGTGCCAGCAGCCAAGATTCTGACAGGAATGAGCAGTTCTTC
CASSQDSDRNEQFF
>-|TRBJ2-3|TRBD2|TRBV5-4
TGTGCCAGCAGCTTGGTCGGCGGGGGGAGGACAGATACGCAGTATTTT
CASSLVGGGRTDTQYF
>-|TRBJ1-1|TRBD1|TRBV5-1
TGCGCCAGCAGCGGGACAGGGTCGGTAGCTTTCTTT
CASSGTGSVAFF
>-|TRBJ1-1|TRBD1|TRBV9
TGTGCCAGCAGCCCTGGGACAGGGAACACTGAAGCTTTCTTT
CASSPGTGNTEAFF
>-|TRBJ2-5|TRBD2|TRBV7-2
TGTGCCAGCAGCTTCGCGGGAGGGCCGGGAGAGACCCAGTACTTC
CASSFAGGPGETQYF
>-|TRBJ1-6|TRBD1|TRBV6-5
TGTGCCAGCAGTTACGGGGGACAGACGTCACCCCTCCACTTT
CASSYGGQTSPLHF
>-|TRBJ2-2|-|TRBV23-1
TGCGCCAGCAGTCAGACCAGAGACTCGAACACCGGGGAGCTGTTTTTT
CASSQTRDSNTGELFF
>-|TRBJ1-1|-|TRBV7-9
TGTGCCAGCAGCTCTGAGGGGGGGATCACTGAAGCTTTCTTT
CASSSEGGITEAFF
>-|TRBJ2-7|TRBD2|TRBV19
TGTGCCAGTAGTACGGGACTAGCGGGAGGATCCTACGAGCAGTACTTC
CASSTGLAGGSYEQYF
>-|TRBJ2-3|-|TRBV12-2
TGTGCAAGTCCCGCCGGGGGAGCCACAGATACGCAGTATTTT
CASPAGGATDTQYF